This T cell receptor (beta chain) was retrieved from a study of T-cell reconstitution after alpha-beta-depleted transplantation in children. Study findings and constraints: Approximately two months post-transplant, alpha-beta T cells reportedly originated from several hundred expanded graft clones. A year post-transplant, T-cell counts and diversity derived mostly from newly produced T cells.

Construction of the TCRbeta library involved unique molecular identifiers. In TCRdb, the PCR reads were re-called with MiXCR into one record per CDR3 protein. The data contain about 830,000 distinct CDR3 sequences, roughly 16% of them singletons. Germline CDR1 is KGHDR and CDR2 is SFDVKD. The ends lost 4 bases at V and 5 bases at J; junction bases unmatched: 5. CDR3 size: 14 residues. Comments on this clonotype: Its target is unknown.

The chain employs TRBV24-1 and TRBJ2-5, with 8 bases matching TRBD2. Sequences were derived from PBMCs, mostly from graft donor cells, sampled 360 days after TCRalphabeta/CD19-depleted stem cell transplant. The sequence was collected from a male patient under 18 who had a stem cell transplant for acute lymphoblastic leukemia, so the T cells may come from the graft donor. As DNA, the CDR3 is TGTGCCACCAGTGACCCCGGGAGGGGCGAGACCCAGTACTTC. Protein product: CATSDPGRGETQYF.